This T cell receptor beta chain was sequenced in a study of T cell responses to AZD1222 COVID-19 vaccine. The repertoire was sequenced with immunoSEQ multiplex PCR; TCRdb's copy has only in-frame clones and lacks some. The sample lists 80,000 or so clones; 70% to 90% were seen once. To note about this clone: Antigen unknown.

The V gene's germline CDR1 is LGHDT and CDR2 YNNKEL (reference sequence). The length of the CDR3 is 16 residues. J was trimmed by 4 bases and V by 1 base; bases with no gene match: 3. Study findings and constraints: Clonal diversity may have been underestimated, and the donors were mostly white British, with more females than males. Along spike, vaccine-associated CD4 TCRs were found throughout, with dominance at 160-218 and 743-854. Nearly half of spike-specific TCRs reportedly go after variant regions that carry no mutations.

The specimen comprised peripheral blood, sampled on day 0 of AZD1222 vaccination. The TCR sequence derives from an adult in good health. The chain combines TRBV3-1 (or the pseudogene TRBV3-2) with TRBJ2-3; 12 bases are shared with TRBD2. For the CDR3, the DNA is TGTGCCAGCAGCCAAGGACTAGCGGGAGACTCAGATACGCAGTATTTT. This sequence encodes CASSQGLAGDSDTQYF.